What follows are 32 T cell receptor beta chains derived from one specimen sequenced in a study of beta chain features in type 1 diabetes. The investigators reverse transcribed all of the isolated RNA, so they sequenced expressed TCRB transcripts. The protocol was immunoSEQ multiplex PCR, while the TCRdb copy is restricted to in-frame clones and leaves out a portion. This sample has fewer than 150,000 clones, with 6.9% found just once. The sequencing input was central memory CD4+ T cells from blood. The source is a woman aged 30 to 39 in good health.

V and J are TRBV19 and TRBJ2-7; maybe TRBD2 (5 bases). V gave up 2 bases and J gave up 0 bases, with 8 bases separating them. Germline V CDR1 and CDR2: LNHDA, SQIVND (reference sequence). CDR3 length: 14 amino acids. The CDR3 loop is CASSIYGSSYEQYF. CDR3 DNA: TGTGCCAGTAGTATATATGGGAGCTCCTACGAGCAGTACTTC.

This clone has at least ten counts. The CDR3 sequence: CASRDSVLVGYTF. CDR3 sequence (DNA): TGTGCCAGCAGGGACAGCGTCCTAGTGGGCTACACCTTC. The chain uses TRBV28 and TRBJ1-2; the D gene is possibly TRBD1 (6 bases). V was cut by 6 bases and J by 8 bases, with 16 bases left in between. The CDR3 consists of 13 residues. Germline V CDR1 and CDR2: MDHEN, SYDVKM.

This clone was recorded a few times. The chain employs TRBV28 and TRBJ2-4; D perhaps matches TRBD2 (5 bases). Germline assignment: CDR1 MDHEN and CDR2 SYDVKM. The CDR3 is 13 amino acids. Trimming stripped 6 bases from V and 0 bases from J, with 6 bases between. The CDR3 is CASRDLAKNIQYF. CDR3 sequence (DNA): TGTGCCAGCAGGGACTTAGCCAAAAACATTCAGTACTTC.

The table lists this clone with a few counts. Other DNA sequences from this sample encode an identical CDR3 as well. The chain recombines TRBV18 with TRBJ2-7; unclear D gene. The CDR3 covers 13 residues. The V and J ends lost 5 bases and 0 bases respectively, with 8 bases between them. Per germline, CDR1 KGHSH and CDR2 LQKENI. Written as DNA, the CDR3 is TGTGCCAGCTCAACGGGTAGCTCCTACGAGCAGTACTTC. It translates to CASSTGSSYEQYF.

This clone turned up a few times. V gene TRBV7-3 combines with J gene TRBJ2-2, with 7 bases identical to TRBD2. The CDR3 is 14 amino acids. The trim removed 5 bases at V and 5 bases at J, leaving 5 bases unmatched. CDR1 and CDR2 (germline): SGHTA, FQGTGA. In DNA form, the CDR3 reads TGTGCCAGCAGCCCGACTAGCAGGACCGGGGAGCTGTTTTTT. Translation: CASSPTSRTGELFF.

The chain uses TRBV18 and TRBJ2-1; a possible D gene is TRBD2 (6 bases). The V gene lost 2 bases and the J gene lost 5 bases, with 13 bases spanning the gap. Per the germline V gene, CDR1 is KGHSH and CDR2 is LQKENI. This CDR3 has 15 residues. CDR3 in amino acids: CASSPSAGTNNEQFF. CDR3 nucleotide sequence: TGTGCCAGCTCACCATCCGCGGGGACCAACAATGAGCAGTTCTTC.

This sequence joins TRBV28 and TRBJ1-2; D might be TRBD1 (6 bases). With 2 bases removed from V and 3 bases from J, the gap between germline ends came to 10 bases. Germline values: CDR1 MDHEN, CDR2 SYDVKM. The CDR3 is 14 residues long. CDR3 region: CASSLSGQHYGYTF. The DNA of the CDR3 is TGTGCCAGCAGTTTAAGTGGACAGCACTATGGCTACACCTTC.

This sequence joins TRBV7-9 and TRBJ2-1, with 14 bases identical to TRBD2. Per the germline V gene, CDR1 is SEHNR and CDR2 is FQNEAQ (reference sequence). J lost 6 bases, V lost 4 bases, and 2 bases had no gene match. The CDR3 length is 15 residues. CDR3 residues: CASSSGLAGGNEQFF. CDR3 nucleotides: TGTGCCAGCAGCTCTGGACTAGCGGGGGGCAATGAGCAGTTCTTC.

This clone was seen repeatedly, ten times or more. The chain recombines TRBV7-2 with TRBJ1-2; D might be TRBD1 (5 bases). The CDR3 loop spans 15 amino acids. The V and J ends lost 0 bases and 6 bases respectively, with 14 bases between them. CDR1 is SGHTA and CDR2 is FQGNSA in the germline V gene. CDR3 residues: CASSLAMQGLNGYTF. The CDR3 nucleotides read TGTGCCAGCAGCTTAGCAATGCAGGGTCTGAATGGCTACACCTTC.

This clone came up many times. The chain recombines TRBV18 with TRBJ2-5; D perhaps matches TRBD2 (5 bases). Germline V gene sequence: CDR1 KGHSH, CDR2 LQKENI. The V gene lost 4 bases and the J gene lost 5 bases, with 11 bases spanning the gap. The CDR3 contains 13 residues. The CDR3 DNA reads as TGTGCCAGCTCACTCTCACTAGAGGAGACCCAGTACTTC. It yields the protein CASSLSLEETQYF.

This clone appeared a few times. The chain links TRBV29-1 to TRBJ2-7; D might be TRBD1 (7 bases). Trimming took off 7 bases at V and 3 bases at J, with 13 bases between the two ends. Germline CDR1 is SQVTM and CDR2 is ANQGSEA. The CDR3 runs 12 residues. In DNA form, the CDR3 reads TGCAGCGGCGGGACAGATTACTACGAGCAGTACTTC. It is translated as CSGGTDYYEQYF.

This chain joins TRBV19 and TRBJ1-5; D is ambiguous. V lost 6 bases, J lost 6 bases, and 21 bases lay in between. Germline assignment: CDR1 LNHDA and CDR2 SQIVND (reference sequence). This CDR3 is 16 amino acids long. The CDR3 here is CASSTEGGRRFQPQHF. CDR3 coding DNA: TGTGCCAGTAGCACGGAGGGTGGACGTCGCTTTCAGCCCCAGCATTTT.

A note on this clone: The sample holds other DNA sequences that translate to the same CDR3. This chain uses TRBV7-2 with TRBJ1-2, with 8 bases that match TRBD1. Looked up from germline, CDR1 is SGHTA and CDR2 is FQGNSA. The CDR3 consists of 15 residues. The V gene end was trimmed by 5 bases and the J gene end by 4 bases; junction bases not matched to a gene: 9. The CDR3: CASSPRTGSGYGYTF. The CDR3 DNA sequence: TGTGCCAGCAGCCCCAGGACAGGGAGTGGCTATGGCTACACCTTC.

This chain connects TRBV2 to TRBJ2-4, with TRBD1 matching over 7 bases. From germline, CDR1 is SNHLY and CDR2 FYNNEI. V shed 5 bases, J shed 1 base, and the junction held 5 bases outside the gene matches. CDR3 length equals 15 residues. CDR3 bases: TGTGCCAGCAGTCGACAGGGTTTGGCCAAAAACATTCAGTACTTC. Translating gives CASSRQGLAKNIQYF. Together with reference TRBV2 and TRBJ2-4, the CDR3 gives the full variable domain: EPEVTQTPSHQVTQMGQEVILRCVPISNHLYFYWYRQILGQKVEFLVSFYNNEISEKSEIFDDQFSVERPDGSNFTLKIRSTKLEDSAMYFCASSRQGLAKNIQYFGAGTRLSVL.

This clone occurred a few times. J is TRBJ2-2 and V is TRBV9; weak D call: TRBD2 (5 bases). V was cut by 4 bases and J by 4 bases, with 17 bases left in between. The CDR3 sequence is 16 residues long. Per the germline V gene, CDR1 is SGDLS and CDR2 is YYNGEE. CDR3 amino acids: CASSLRGLAGTGELFF. In DNA form, the CDR3 reads TGTGCCAGCAGCTTGCGTGGGCTAGCAGGCACCGGGGAGCTGTTTTTT.

The rearrangement joins TRBV18 to TRBJ2-5; TRBD2 might be the D (5 bases). The CDR3 extends over 14 amino acids. V was clipped by 2 bases and J by 5 bases, with 12 bases between them. Germline V lookup: CDR1 KGHSH, CDR2 LQKENI. The CDR3 is CASSPTGVWETQYF. The DNA for the CDR3 is TGTGCCAGCTCACCAACCGGGGTATGGGAGACCCAGTACTTC.

The chain uses TRBV20-1 and TRBJ1-1, with TRBD1 matching 8 bases. V lost 6 bases to trimming and J lost 11 bases; unmatched junction nucleotides: 5. The CDR3 length is 10 residues. Germline V gives CDR1 DFQATT, CDR2 SNEGSKA (reference sequence). CDR3 bases: TGCAGTGCGAGGACAGGGCTGGCTTTCTTT. Residues: CSARTGLAFF.

This clone came up a few times. The chain recombines TRBV5-1 with TRBJ2-7; D might be TRBD2 (5 bases). There are 13 residues in the CDR3. Trimming took off 5 bases at V and 5 bases at J, with 14 bases between the two ends. The germline V gene encodes CDR1 SGHRS and CDR2 YFSETQ. CDR3 region: CASSQPGNDEQYF. CDR3 DNA sequence: TGCGCCAGCAGTCAGCCCGGGAACGACGAGCAGTACTTC.

This rearrangement joins TRBV6-1 to TRBJ2-3, with a tentative D call TRBD1 (7 bases). The V end lost 0 bases, the J end lost 4 bases, and 20 bases lay between the germline ends. CDR3 length: 18 amino acids. The germline V gene encodes CDR1 MNHNS and CDR2 SASEGT. Written as DNA, the CDR3 is TGTGCCAGCAGTGAAGCGGACAGGAGGGGGATAGCCCCAGATACGCAGTATTTT. This codes for CASSEADRRGIAPDTQYF.

This clone was recorded once. J is TRBJ2-7 and V is TRBV7-3; possible D gene TRBD2, 6 bases. The CDR3 has 15 amino acids. V was trimmed by 5 bases and J by 5 bases, leaving 19 bases between them. CDR1 is SGHTA and CDR2 is FQGTGA in the germline V gene. CDR3 sequence: CASSLPKGAGHEQYF. The DNA for the CDR3 is TGTGCCAGCAGCCTCCCCAAAGGCGCGGGGCACGAGCAGTACTTC.

This clone was picked up a small number of times. The V gene is TRBV21-1, the J gene TRBJ2-7; the D call of TRBD2 is as the table states it, not checked on the DNA. TRBV21-1 is labeled a pseudogene. The CDR3 is made up of 14 amino acids. CDR3 region: CASSKRRNNYEQYF. CDR3 DNA: TGTGCCAGCAGCAAGCGGAGGAACAACTACGAGCAGTACTTC.

The V and J genes are TRBV6-1 and TRBJ2-3, with 8 bases identical to TRBD1. Germline V gene lookup returns CDR1 MNHNS and CDR2 SASEGT. The CDR3 is 17 amino acids. The V gene end was trimmed by 1 base and the J gene end by 2 bases; junction bases not matched to a gene: 8. The CDR3 region has the DNA TGTGCCAGCAGTGAAGATGGGACAGGATTTTTCACAGATACGCAGTATTTT. It specifies CASSEDGTGFFTDTQYF.

This sequence joins TRBV28 and TRBJ2-7; 7 bases fit TRBD2. V lost 6 bases and J lost 3; bases outside the gene matches: 11. In germline, CDR1 is MDHEN, CDR2 SYDVKM. The CDR3 runs 15 residues. The CDR3 DNA reads TGTGCCAGCAGCCGGGAACCTAGCGGTAACTACGAGCAGTACTTC. This translates into CASSREPSGNYEQYF.

This clone was counted between two and nine times. The chain combines TRBV7-9 with TRBJ1-4; 11 nucleotides agree with TRBD1. This CDR3 is 16 amino acids long. J gave up 6 bases and V 5 bases, and 8 bases lay outside the gene matches. Germline CDR1 reads SEHNR; CDR2 reads FQNEAQ (reference sequence). The chain's CDR3 is CASSPTPGQGDEKLFF. CDR3 in DNA: TGTGCCAGCAGCCCTACGCCGGGACAGGGGGATGAAAAACTGTTTTTT.

This clone has only a few counts. The chain has TRBV14 and TRBJ2-1, with TRBD2 matching over 13 bases. In germline, CDR1 is SGHDN, CDR2 FVKESK. V lost 1 base, J lost 10 bases, and 4 bases stayed unmatched. The CDR3 runs 15 residues. DNA for the CDR3: TGTGCCAGCAGCCAAGGACTAGCGGGAGGTCGGGAGCAGTTCTTC. Its protein product is CASSQGLAGGREQFF.

The chain links TRBV15 to TRBJ1-1; no definite D call. The V gene's germline CDR1 is LNHNV and CDR2 YYDKDF (reference sequence). V was cut by 0 bases and J by 6 bases, with 11 bases left in between. The CDR3 consists of 14 residues. The CDR3 region has the DNA TGTGCCACCAGCAGAGATAGTGGAGCCTCTGAAGCTTTCTTT. It translates to CATSRDSGASEAFF.

The rearrangement uses TRBV28 and TRBJ2-3; no firm D call. The CDR3 totals 12 residues. V gave up 6 bases and J gave up 6 bases, with 10 bases separating them. The germline CDR1 and CDR2 sequences are MDHEN and SYDVKM. CDR3 nucleotides: TGTGCCAGCAGCCCTACGTGGGATACGCAGTATTTT. Translated, it gives CASSPTWDTQYF.

This clone was counted only a few times. The chain recombines TRBV18 with TRBJ1-2; D unresolved. V gave up 2 bases and J gave up 4 bases, with 8 bases separating them. Per germline, CDR1 KGHSH and CDR2 LQKENI. This CDR3 is 13 amino acids long. CDR3 residues: CASSPSATYGYTF. CDR3 in DNA: TGTGCCAGCTCACCAAGCGCAACCTATGGCTACACCTTC.

V is TRBV7-2 and J is TRBJ2-7; TRBD2 might be the D (6 bases). V gave up 1 base and J gave up 5 bases, with 18 bases separating them. The CDR3 spans 16 residues. CDR1 and CDR2 from the germline V gene are SGHTA and FQGNSA. CDR3 bases: TGTGCCAGCAGCTTAGAGGAGACAACGGGAGTCAACGAGCAGTACTTC. Encoded protein: CASSLEETTGVNEQYF.

The rearrangement links TRBV19 to TRBJ2-3; D not certain. The germline V gene has CDR1 LNHDA and CDR2 SQIVND (reference sequence). This CDR3 contains 13 residues. V lost 5 bases to trimming and J lost 4 bases, with 10 bases between them. The DNA of the CDR3 is TGTGCCAGTAGTTGGGCCCAGGCAGATACGCAGTATTTT. It translates to CASSWAQADTQYF.

The V and J genes are TRBV28 and TRBJ2-7, with a possible D match to TRBD2 (5 bases). Germline loops: CDR1 MDHEN, CDR2 SYDVKM. Trimming removed 6 bases from V and 0 bases from J, with 12 bases in between. This CDR3 spans 14 amino acids. The CDR3 region is CASRRGWVSYEQYF. For the CDR3, the DNA is TGTGCCAGCAGAAGAGGGTGGGTCTCCTACGAGCAGTACTTC.

This clone was counted at least ten times. CDR3 nucleotides: TGTGCCAGCAGCCTACTAGCGGTCCGGCAAGAGACCCAGTACTTC. As protein: CASSLLAVRQETQYF. The rearrangement joins TRBV7-9 to TRBJ2-5, with 8 nucleotides matching TRBD2. Unmatched junction bases numbered 7, after V lost 5 bases and J lost 2 bases. Germline values: CDR1 SEHNR, CDR2 FQNEAQ (reference sequence). The CDR3 spans 15 residues.